The clone carrying this T cell receptor beta chain was seen many times. Its target is not known. This specimen comes from a study of regulatory T cells in long-lasting Graves disease. Overall study findings and caveats: Because few samples were included, accuracy may have been lower. Between persistent patients, a few thousand public clonotypes were shared, exceeding the 900 to 1,000 shared between new patients.

Time point denoted: persistent/refractory GD, antithyroid drugs over 5 years with positive TRAb. The TCR library was made from RNA that had been extracted from PBMCs in TRIzol. According to the study, TCR beta libraries were built with iRepertoire HTBI primers and CDR3-region Arm-PCR. In the authors' workflow: Samples jointly harbored fewer than 65 TRBV and approximately 15 TRBJ segments. MiXCR, applied by TCRdb to the multiplex PCR reads, yields one record per CDR3 protein. The V and J calls reflect TCRdb's pipeline rather than the authors' work. The table shows some 370,000 distinct CDR3 sequences, with less than 25% occurring only once. The specimen was peripheral blood mononuclear cells (PBMCs), collected when the disease was refractory, from a patient treated with antithyroid drugs. This receptor was identified in a female donor with Graves disease.

This CDR3 is CASSQPATGELFF. CDR3 nucleotide sequence: TGTGCCAGCAGCCAGCCGGCCACCGGGGAGCTGTTTTTT. The chain employs TRBV11-3 and TRBJ2-2; D unresolved. The CDR3 has 13 residues. The germline CDR1 and CDR2 sequences are SGHNT and YENEEA. The germline V and J ends were trimmed by 5 bases and 4 bases, with 8 bases remaining between them.